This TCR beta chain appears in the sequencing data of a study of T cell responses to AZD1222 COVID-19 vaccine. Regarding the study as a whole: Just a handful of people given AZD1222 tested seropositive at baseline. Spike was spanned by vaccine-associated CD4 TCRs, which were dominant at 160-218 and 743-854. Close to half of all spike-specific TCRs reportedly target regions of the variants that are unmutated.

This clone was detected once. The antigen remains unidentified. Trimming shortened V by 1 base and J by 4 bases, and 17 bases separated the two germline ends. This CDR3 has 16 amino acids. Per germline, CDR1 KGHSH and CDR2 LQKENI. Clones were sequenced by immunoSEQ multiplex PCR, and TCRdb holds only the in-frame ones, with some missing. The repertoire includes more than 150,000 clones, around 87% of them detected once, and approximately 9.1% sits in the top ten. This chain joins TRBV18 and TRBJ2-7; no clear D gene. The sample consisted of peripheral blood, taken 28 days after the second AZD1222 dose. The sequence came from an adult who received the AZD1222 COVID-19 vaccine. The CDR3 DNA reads TGTGCCAGCTCACCACAACGAGGCGGACCGACATACGAGCAGTACTTC. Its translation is CASSPQRGGPTYEQYF.